The 13 T cell receptor beta chains listed next were all sequenced from one sample in a study of blood T cells in healthy people across ages. PCR was performed a second time for roughly 7 to 11 cycles using a sample-barcoded 5' primer and a J-beta primer mix. TCRdb re-called the 5' RACE reads with MiXCR, one entry per CDR3 protein. The sample has 800,000 or so distinct CDR3 sequences; roughly 60% are singletons. Sequenced sample: blood. The receptors were gathered from a man aged 25 to 40 in good health.

The rearrangement uses TRBV10-2 and TRBJ2-1; D not resolved. Trimming removed 1 base from V and 9 bases from J, with 7 bases in between. The CDR3 covers 12 residues. CDR1 and CDR2 (germline): WSHSY, SAAADI. CDR3 loop: CASSEYVTEQFF. The CDR3 DNA follows: TGCGCCAGCAGTGAGTATGTCACTGAGCAGTTCTTC.

This clonotype was seen a handful of times. The chain recombines TRBV27 with TRBJ1-2; TRBD1 aligns across 7 bases. J was trimmed by 6 bases and V by 2 bases; bases with no gene match: 3. CDR1 MNHEY and CDR2 SMNVEV come from the germline V gene (reference sequence). The CDR3 loop spans 13 amino acids. The CDR3 region is CASSLRQGHGYTF. The CDR3 DNA is TGTGCCAGCAGTTTAAGACAGGGACATGGCTACACCTTC.

CDR3 nucleotide sequence: TGTGCCAGCTCACCATCAGAGGGCGGTTGGAATGAGCAGTTCTTC. Its translation is CASSPSEGGWNEQFF. This chain connects TRBV18 to TRBJ2-1; possibly TRBD2 for D (5 bases). V was clipped by 2 bases and J by 7 bases, with 15 bases between them. The germline V gene has CDR1 KGHSH and CDR2 LQKENI. The CDR3 is made up of 15 amino acids. The whole variable domain, remainder taken from reference TRBV18 and TRBJ2-1, is NAGVMQNPRHLVRRRGQEARLRCSPMKGHSHVYWYRQLPEEGLKFMVYLQKENIIDESGMPKERFSAEFPKEGPSILRIQQVVRGDSAAYFCASSPSEGGWNEQFFGPGTRLTVL.

The rearrangement uses TRBV7-8 and TRBJ2-5, with 7 bases fitting TRBD2. The end of the DNA is better explained by TRBJ2-7, so the J call may be wrong. The V gene's germline CDR1 is SGHVS and CDR2 FQNEAQ. This CDR3 is 15 amino acids long. The CDR3: CASSLGGGKGSEQYF. The CDR3 DNA reads as TGTGCCAGCAGCTTAGGGGGAGGGAAGGGATCCGAGCAGTACTTC.

The rearrangement links TRBV2 to TRBJ2-1; no clear D gene. Trimming left V 3 bases short and J 4 bases short, with 13 bases between. The CDR3 extends over 15 amino acids. CDR1 is SNHLY and CDR2 is FYNNEI in the germline V gene. The CDR3 DNA sequence: TGTGCCAGCAGTGAGGGTCAACCCCGATACAATGAGCAGTTCTTC. It specifies CASSEGQPRYNEQFF.

J is TRBJ2-4 and V is TRBV30; perhaps D is TRBD1 or TRBD2 (5 bases each). V lost 2 bases, J lost 15 bases, and 23 bases lay in between. Germline CDR1 GTSNPN, CDR2 SVGIG (reference sequence). The CDR3 has 14 amino acids. The CDR3 sequence: CAWSRGQGPSRPYF. For the CDR3, the DNA is TGTGCCTGGAGTCGCGGGCAGGGCCCCTCTCGTCCGTACTTC.

In DNA form, the CDR3 reads TGCAGTGGCGGAGTAGCGGGGATCCAAGAGACCCAGTACTTC. This translates into CSGGVAGIQETQYF. The V gene is TRBV20-1, the J gene TRBJ2-5, with 8 positions matching TRBD2. CDR1 and CDR2 (germline): DFQATT, SNEGSKA (reference sequence). CDR3 length: 14 residues. Trimming took 7 bases from V and 1 from J; bases not matched to a gene: 8.

V gene TRBV10-3 combines with J gene TRBJ2-4; D may be TRBD2 (6 bases). Gene TRBJ2-7 matches the end of the DNA better, so the J call may be wrong. In germline, CDR1 is ENHRY, CDR2 SYGVKD. This CDR3 region has 13 residues. Here the CDR3 DNA reads TGTGCCATTGGGACTCAGAGCTCCTACGAGCAGTACTTC. Translation gives CAIGTQSSYEQYF.

The J gene is TRBJ1-2, the V gene TRBV25-1; no definite D call. CDR1 is MGHDK and CDR2 is SYGVNS in the germline V gene. The CDR3 extends over 13 amino acids. The V end was cut by 3 bases, the J end by 4 bases, with 9 bases between. The CDR3 bases are TGTGCCAGCAGTGATCTGGGAAGCTATGGCTACACCTTC. This codes for CASSDLGSYGYTF.

The V call is TRBV20-1, the J call TRBJ1-5, with TRBD1 identical over 8 bases. Trimming took 6 bases from V and 8 from J; bases not matched to a gene: 6. Germline V gives CDR1 DFQATT, CDR2 SNEGSKA (reference sequence). The CDR3 sequence is 12 residues long. CDR3 sequence (DNA): TGCAGTGCCAGGACAGGGCTTGAGCCCCAGCATTTT. Its protein is CSARTGLEPQHF.

The chain joins TRBV7-6 to TRBJ2-5; TRBD1 might be the D (5 bases). V gave up 6 bases and J gave up 5 bases, with 19 bases separating them. This CDR3 is built from 15 residues. The germline V gene has CDR1 SGHVS and CDR2 FNYEAQ. The chain's CDR3 is CASRSPSQGGETQYF. The CDR3 DNA reads TGTGCCAGCAGGTCTCCGAGTCAGGGTGGTGAGACCCAGTACTTC.

The chain employs TRBV20-1 and TRBJ1-2, with D unclear. The CDR3 totals 10 residues. The germline V gene has CDR1 DFQATT and CDR2 SNEGSKA (reference sequence). V was clipped by 6 bases and J by 11 bases, with 13 bases between them. The CDR3 sequence: CSALSSFYTF. Here the CDR3 DNA reads TGCAGTGCCCTCAGCAGTTTTTACACCTTC.

This clonotype has a handful of counts. DNA of the CDR3: TGTGCCACCAGTGATACAGGGGTCCGAGAGACCCAGTACTTC. The encoded protein is CATSDTGVRETQYF. The chain uses TRBV24-1 and TRBJ2-5; TRBD1 aligns across 7 bases. V lost 3 bases and J lost 4; bases outside the gene matches: 4. Germline V gives CDR1 KGHDR, CDR2 SFDVKD. CDR3 length: 14 amino acids.